This paragraph covers one T cell receptor beta chain sequence. This sample includes further DNA sequences coding for the same CDR3. This entry comes from a study of shared clonotypes between healthy human individuals. Germline assignment: CDR1 LNHDA and CDR2 SQIVND (reference sequence). This CDR3 has 11 amino acids. V was clipped by 9 bases and J by 0 bases, with 5 bases between them. Generated by immunoSEQ multiplex PCR, the TCRdb table keeps only in-frame clones and is missing some. The sample includes over 2 million clones, just under 95% seen only once; the top ten take 0.37%. The TCR comes from a man between 18 and 35 years old in good health. Some clones in this sample may be carry-over from other donors' samples. This sequence joins TRBV19 and TRBJ1-1; no reliable D call. Material: naive CD4+ T cells from PBMCs. Subset here: CD45RA+ positively selected. Here the CDR3 DNA reads TGTGCCAGCAATCTGAACACTGAAGCTTTCTTT. Translating it yields CASNLNTEAFF.